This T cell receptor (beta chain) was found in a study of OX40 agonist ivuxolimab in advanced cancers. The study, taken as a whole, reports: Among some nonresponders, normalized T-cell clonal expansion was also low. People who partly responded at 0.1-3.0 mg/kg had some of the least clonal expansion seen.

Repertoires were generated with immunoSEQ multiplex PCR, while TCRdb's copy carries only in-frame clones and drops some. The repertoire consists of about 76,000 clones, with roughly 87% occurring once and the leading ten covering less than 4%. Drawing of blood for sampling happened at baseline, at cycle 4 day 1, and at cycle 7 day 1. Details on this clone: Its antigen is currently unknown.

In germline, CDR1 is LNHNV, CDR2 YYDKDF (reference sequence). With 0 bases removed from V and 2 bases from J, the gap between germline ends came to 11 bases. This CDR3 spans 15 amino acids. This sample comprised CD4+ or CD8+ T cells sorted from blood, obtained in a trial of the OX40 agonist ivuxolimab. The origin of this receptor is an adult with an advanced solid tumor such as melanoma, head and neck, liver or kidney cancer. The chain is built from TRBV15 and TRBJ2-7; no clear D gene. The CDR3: CATSRDPKGPYEQYF. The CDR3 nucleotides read TGTGCCACCAGCAGAGATCCGAAGGGTCCCTACGAGCAGTACTTC.